This T cell receptor (beta chain) was identified during a study of blood T cell repertoires in COVID-19. Study-level background: Samples of COVID-19 (acute and convalescent) were obtained from the United States, Italy and Spain. T cells, B-cell-depleted T cells, or PBMCs provided the cDNA or gDNA that served as material.

Authors' methods: Researchers report that nucleated cell counts were estimated from reference gene primer amplification. Produced via immunoSEQ multiplex PCR; TCRdb's table is partial and in-frame only. That table gives V, J and clone size, and the DNA gave D and trimming. The sample gives under 200,000 clones, about 82% of which show up once; 4.5% to 6.5% is in the top ten. Germline V lookup: CDR1 SGHNT, CDR2 YYREEE (reference sequence). V dropped 2 bases and J dropped 0 bases, with 3 bases sitting between them. This CDR3 region has 12 residues. Specimen: peripheral blood. This sequence was found in a woman aged 25 to 45 with acute or convalescent COVID-19. This chain connects TRBV5-4 to TRBJ2-7; D is unclear. The DNA for the CDR3 is TGTGCCAGCAGCTTTAGCTCCTACGAGCAGTACTTC. Amino acid sequence: CASSFSSYEQYF. The full variable domain, in which reference TRBV5-4 and TRBJ2-7 provide the parts outside the CDR3, is ETGVTQSPTHLIKTRGQQVTLRCSSQSGHNTVSWYQQALGQGPQFIFQYYREEENGRGNFPPRFSGLQFPNYSSELNVNALELDDSALYLCASSFSSYEQYFGPGTRLTVT.